This TCR beta chain was sequenced for a study of cytomegalovirus exposure and HLA in healthy donors. Germline V CDR1 and CDR2: LNHDA, SQIVND (reference sequence). The CDR3 runs to 15 residues. The V gene end was trimmed by 3 bases and the J gene end by 4 bases; junction bases not matched to a gene: 3. Vbeta (60) and Jbeta (13) primers were used in the PCR. Profiling relied on immunoSEQ multiplex PCR, and the TCRdb table lists in-frame clones only, not all of them. The sample holds fewer than 150,000 clones, 75% to 90% seen once. The chain uses TRBV19 and TRBJ2-7, with TRBD2 matching 13 bases. The receptor comes from a man in his forties or fifties in good health and CMV-seronegative. The sample comprised PBMCs. The chain's CDR3 is CASSMGLAGRYEQYF. CDR3 bases: TGTGCCAGTAGTATGGGACTAGCGGGGAGATACGAGCAGTACTTC.